Listed below are T cell receptor beta chains from one sample, sequenced in a study of blood T cell repertoires in COVID-19. Method: immunoSEQ multiplex PCR; TCRdb's copy keeps in-frame clones and lacks some. Of about 40,000 clones listed, 75% to 90% are singletons. The specimen was peripheral blood. These receptor sequences come from a man aged 50-60 years with active or convalescent COVID-19. Both conserved end residues are part of each CDR3. Each record gives: CDR3 protein, D gene, V gene, clone size. The D gene is left open where the match is weak. Rows may omit the clone size; those that give it use once, few, many or a size class.

CDR3: CASREMGQAFYEQYF
D: TRBD1
V: TRBV19
size: -

CDR3: CASSLAGTGGTYGYTF
D: TRBD1
V: TRBV7-8
size: -

CDR3: CSVVGATYNEQFF
D: -
V: TRBV29-1
size: -

CDR3: CAWNPSGENGYTF
D: -
V: TRBV30
size: -

CDR3: CASSVGGLEKLFF
D: TRBD1
V: TRBV2
size: -

CDR3: CSASIRGGRTSYEQYF
D: TRBD2
V: TRBV20-1
size: once

CDR3: CASSPRGQPYYGYTF
D: TRBD1
V: TRBV28
size: -

CDR3: CASSFDPRPSGGLNEQYF
D: -
V: TRBV12-1
size: -

CDR3: CASSFRGGNEQFF
D: TRBD2
V: TRBV11-2
size: -

CDR3: CASSLDGGGAFDEQFF
D: TRBD2
V: TRBV7-6
size: -

CDR3: CASSLGTEYEQYF
D: -
V: TRBV12-3/TRBV12-4
size: few

CDR3: CASSLSRGYTEAFF
D: -
V: TRBV7-2
size: -

CDR3: CASRGGTGENTQYF
D: TRBD1
V: TRBV2
size: few

CDR3: CASSFGTAVNSPLHF
D: TRBD1
V: TRBV27
size: -

CDR3: CASSEAGQVNTEAFF
D: TRBD1
V: TRBV2
size: medium-sized

CDR3: CASSLGLAGAETQYF
D: TRBD2
V: TRBV3-1/TRBV3-2
size: -

CDR3: CASSTGQGKVGELFF
D: TRBD1
V: TRBV19
size: -

CDR3: CASSITSGGLSYEQYF
D: TRBD2
V: TRBV7-9
size: -

CDR3: CASSETGSNSPLHF
D: -
V: TRBV25-1
size: -

CDR3: CASSEFHGSGANVLTF
D: -
V: TRBV19
size: -

CDR3: CASSVESVDEKLFF
D: -
V: TRBV9
size: -

CDR3: CASSQRGTGDSPLHF
D: TRBD1
V: TRBV3-1/TRBV3-2
size: -

CDR3: CASTQIGLDGLQQFF
D: TRBD2
V: TRBV19
size: few

CDR3: CASSGPNYGYTF
D: -
V: TRBV12-3/TRBV12-4
size: few

CDR3: CASSLGEGYIQYF
D: TRBD2
V: TRBV7-8
size: -

CDR3: CASSLAGGPYEQYF
D: -
V: TRBV11-2
size: -

CDR3: CASSELAGGYNEQFF
D: TRBD2
V: TRBV10-1
size: -

CDR3: CAWSLGSRMNTEAFF
D: -
V: TRBV30
size: -

CDR3: CASSYKGARWPQHF
D: -
V: TRBV6-5
size: -

CDR3: CASGKPHEQYF
D: -
V: TRBV3-1/TRBV3-2
size: -

CDR3: CASSASTGEAFF
D: TRBD1
V: TRBV7-9
size: -

CDR3: CASSLDVAADPRSGNTIYF
D: -
V: TRBV7-2
size: -

CDR3: CASSPLARTASVTKNIQYF
D: -
V: TRBV6-6
size: -

CDR3: CASSRGGSYEQYF
D: TRBD2
V: TRBV9
size: -

CDR3: CATSGGQGVWETQYF
D: TRBD1
V: TRBV15
size: -

CDR3: CASSPRTGWEANVLTF
D: TRBD1
V: TRBV7-6
size: -

CDR3: CASSIGDRNYGYTF
D: TRBD1
V: TRBV19
size: -

CDR3: CASSLGQGGEFF
D: -
V: TRBV7-9
size: -

CDR3: CASTGLAGVGEQFF
D: TRBD2
V: TRBV6-5
size: -

CDR3: CASSLQVSTNEKLFF
D: -
V: TRBV11-2
size: -

CDR3: CASSFFEDRYQETQYF
D: -
V: TRBV5-1
size: -

CDR3: CASDRGQGQPQHF
D: TRBD1
V: TRBV12-3/TRBV12-4
size: -

CDR3: CASSGDSFEAFF
D: TRBD1
V: TRBV25-1
size: -

CDR3: CASSLGGARSPLHF
D: -
V: TRBV5-1
size: few

CDR3: CAISEGGREQYF
D: -
V: TRBV10-3
size: -

CDR3: CASSSTGAGTEAFF
D: TRBD1
V: TRBV6-5
size: -

CDR3: CASSPRTGGIDNEQFF
D: TRBD1
V: TRBV10-1
size: -

CDR3: CASSSDRDYEQYF
D: TRBD1
V: TRBV10-2
size: -

CDR3: CAWRKNVGAQYF
D: -
V: TRBV30
size: -

CDR3: CASSLGQERAFF
D: -
V: TRBV6-5
size: -

CDR3: CASSESSGGARNIQYF
D: TRBD2
V: TRBV2
size: -

CDR3: CASSSGTSGAHEQYF
D: TRBD2
V: TRBV6-5
size: -

CDR3: CASSWPFGTSRIDEQFF
D: TRBD2
V: TRBV5-6
size: -

CDR3: CASSAGQGSGYTF
D: TRBD1
V: TRBV2
size: -

CDR3: CASSLEPGQGSGYTF
D: TRBD1
V: TRBV5-4
size: once

CDR3: CASSEDQGAVETQYF
D: TRBD1
V: TRBV10-2
size: -

CDR3: CASSTAFSLVSYGNQPQHF
D: -
V: TRBV19
size: -